This T cell receptor beta chain was profiled in a study of siplizumab effects on memory and regulatory T cells. Assay: immunoSEQ multiplex PCR; the TCRdb copy retains only in-frame clones and omits some. Of tens of thousands of clones in the sample, roughly 80% were seen once. The V end lost 3 bases, the J end lost 2 bases, and 7 bases lay between the germline ends. CDR1 and CDR2 from the germline V gene are SQVTM and ANQGSEA. This CDR3 has 12 residues. The chain links TRBV29-1 to TRBJ2-5; D is ambiguous. This clonotype was obtained from a human donor in good health. The sample comprised memory CD4+ T cells sorted from blood. The CDR3 DNA reads TGCAGCGTTGAGGCCTTGCAAGAGACCCAGTACTTC. This translates into CSVEALQETQYF.